Listed below are T cell receptor beta chains from one sample, sequenced in a study of OX40 agonist ivuxolimab in advanced cancers. Some clones are missing from TCRdb's copy, which holds only in-frame ones; the method was immunoSEQ multiplex PCR. The table has some 80,000 clones, about 85% seen once. The material was CD4+ or CD8+ T cells sorted from blood, obtained in a trial of the OX40 agonist ivuxolimab. Source of these receptors: an adult with an advanced solid tumor such as melanoma, head and neck, liver or kidney cancer. The CDR3 runs from the conserved cysteine through the conserved F or W. A D gene is named only where the DNA matches it firmly. Clone size is stated in some rows and not others, as once, few, many or a class when expanded.

d_call j_call clone_size v_call cdr3_nt cdr3_aa
. TRBJ2-3 . TRBV27 TGTGCCAGCCTCAACGGGGCGGGGAGGATGGATACGCAGTATTTT CASLNGAGRMDTQYF
TRBD1 TRBJ1-2 . TRBV6-1 TGTGCCAGCAGCGAGAATAGGGGACAGGCCTATGGCTACACCTTC CASSENRGQAYGYTF
. TRBJ1-6 . TRBV30 TGTGCCTGGAGTGTAGCAGGGTCTGTCTCACCCCTCCACTTT CAWSVAGSVSPLHF
. TRBJ1-5 . TRBV30 TGTGCCTGGTCAGGGGTTGATCAGCCCCAGCATTTT CAWSGVDQPQHF
. TRBJ1-2 . TRBV9 TGTGCCAGCAGCCCCAGCGGGGCTCCGAACTATGGCTACACCTTC CASSPSGAPNYGYTF
TRBD1 TRBJ2-7 . TRBV5-4 TGTGCCAGCAGCATCCCGGGACAGATCTACGAGCAGTACTTC CASSIPGQIYEQYF
. TRBJ2-1 once TRBV7-2 TGTGCCAGCAGCTTAGATGGACCAGGCAGGTTCTACAATGAGCAGTTCTTC CASSLDGPGRFYNEQFF
. TRBJ1-1 few TRBV30 TGTGCCTGGACTGATATCCACAGGAACACTGAAGCTTTCTTT CAWTDIHRNTEAFF
. TRBJ2-5 . TRBV7-2 TGTGCCAGCAGCTTATGGGCCAGACGCAACCAAGAGACCCAGTACTTC CASSLWARRNQETQYF
. TRBJ1-2 few TRBV29-1 TGCAGCGTTGGGTCCGAGGCCTATGGCTACACCTTC CSVGSEAYGYTF
. TRBJ1-2 . TRBV30 TGTGCCTGGAATAGTTACGGGGGCGGGGACTATGGCTACACCTTC CAWNSYGGGDYGYTF
. TRBJ2-5 . TRBV5-1 TGCGCCAGCAGCATTACTACAGGGAGACAGACCCAGTACTTC CASSITTGRQTQYF
. TRBJ2-5 . TRBV7-2 TGTGCCAGCAGCTTAGGCGGACCGATCCAAGAGACCCAGTACTTC CASSLGGPIQETQYF
. TRBJ2-1 . TRBV27 TGTGCCAGCAGGCAAAATCAGGGGATCTGGCAGTTCTTC CASRQNQGIWQFF
TRBD2 TRBJ2-3 . TRBV19 TGTGCCAGTAGTATCCGATTGGGGCGGGGGAACACAGATACGCAGTATTTT CASSIRLGRGNTDTQYF
TRBD2 TRBJ2-1 . TRBV5-4 TGTGCCAGCAGCCTTAGCGGGGGCCGTTACAATGAGCAGTTCTTC CASSLSGGRYNEQFF
. TRBJ2-5 . TRBV2 TGTGCCAGCAGGACCGACTCTAGAGAGACCCAGTACTTC CASRTDSRETQYF
TRBD1 TRBJ2-1 once TRBV7-2 TGTGCCAGCATGCCCCCGGGACAGGGTTACAATGAGCAGTTCTTC CASMPPGQGYNEQFF
TRBD2 TRBJ2-1 . TRBV5-4 TGTGCCAGCAGCCTCTGGCGGGGGGGCCAAGATGAGCAGTTCTTC CASSLWRGGQDEQFF
TRBD2 TRBJ2-4 once TRBV6-4 TGTGCCAGCAGTAAGACTAGCGCCGAGTCAGTTCAGTACTTC CASSKTSAESVQYF
. TRBJ1-1 . TRBV25-1 TGTGCCAGCAGTGGGGAGATTTTTACTGAAGCTTTCTTT CASSGEIFTEAFF
. TRBJ2-3 . TRBV10-3 TGTGCCATCAGGGGAACAGATGATACAGATACGCAGTATTTT CAIRGTDDTDTQYF
TRBD2 TRBJ2-1 . TRBV11-2 TGTGCCAGCAGCTTAGGACTAGCTGTCAATGAGCAGTTCTTC CASSLGLAVNEQFF
. TRBJ1-3 . TRBV7-2 TGTGCCAGCAGCACGGGAAACTCTGGAAACACCATATATTTT CASSTGNSGNTIYF
. TRBJ2-7 . TRBV2 TGTGCCAGCAGTGTGGAGGGTAGGGGGTACGAGCAGTACTTC CASSVEGRGYEQYF
. TRBJ1-5 . TRBV7-6 TGTGCCAGCAGCTTAGATGTGAGTTGGGGCAATCAGCCCCAGCATTTT CASSLDVSWGNQPQHF
. TRBJ1-3 . TRBV11-2 TGTGCCAGCAGCAGTGGGGCTGGAAACACCATATATTTT CASSSGAGNTIYF
. TRBJ1-1 . TRBV29-1 TGCAGCGTTGAGCAGGCCTTGAACACTGAAGCTTTCTTT CSVEQALNTEAFF
TRBD1 TRBJ2-3 . TRBV30 TGTGCCTGGAGCAGCCTAGGGACAGGGGACACAGATACGCAGTATTTT CAWSSLGTGDTDTQYF
. TRBJ1-1 . TRBV29-1 TGCAGCGTTGAGGTCCTTGCAGGGGATAAAGCTTTCTTT CSVEVLAGDKAFF
. TRBJ2-2 . TRBV7-9 TGTGCCAGCAGCTTACTGCTAAGTACCGGGGAGCTGTTTTTT CASSLLLSTGELFF
. TRBJ1-6 . TRBV18 TGTGCCAGCTCACCACCGAGGGACCGGCTAGGGTCACCCCTCCACTTT CASSPPRDRLGSPLHF
. TRBJ1-1 . TRBV6-5 TGTGCCAGCAGTTACTCGGGGGGGGTTACTGAAGCTTTCTTT CASSYSGGVTEAFF
TRBD2 TRBJ2-2 once TRBV7-6 TGTGCCAGCAGCTTAATTGCGGCGGGGGGGACCGGGGAGCTGTTTTTT CASSLIAAGGTGELFF
. TRBJ1-2 few TRBV18 TGTGCCAGCTCACCCCCTTCAAGCTCCTCGTCGGGCTATGGCTACACCTTC CASSPPSSSSSGYGYTF
. TRBJ1-4 . TRBV5-8 TGTGCCAGCAGCTTGGGAGGAAACAGGGAAAAACTGTTTTTT CASSLGGNREKLFF
. TRBJ1-4 . TRBV5-6 TGTGCCAGCAGCACGAGGGGTTGGCTCGACGGTGAAAAACTGTTTTTT CASSTRGWLDGEKLFF
TRBD2 TRBJ2-5 few TRBV19 TGTGCCAGTAGTACCCTCCCTAGCGGGGGTTCACAAGAGACCCAGTACTTC CASSTLPSGGSQETQYF
TRBD2 TRBJ2-4 once TRBV30 TGTGCCTGGTCCCCAGGTGGCGGGGGGGACATTCAGTACTTC CAWSPGGGGDIQYF
TRBD2 TRBJ2-5 . TRBV30 TGTGCCTGGAGGCCACCTACGGGGGGGAAAGAGACCCAGTACTTC CAWRPPTGGKETQYF
TRBD1 TRBJ2-3 . TRBV6-1 TGTGCCAGCAGTGTCCGACAGGGGGCATTGGGAGATACGCAGTATTTT CASSVRQGALGDTQYF
TRBD1 TRBJ2-2 . TRBV7-7 TGTGCCAGCAGCTTAGGTGTAGGGGGCCGGACCGGGGAGCTGTTTTTT CASSLGVGGRTGELFF
. TRBJ1-1 . TRBV4-3 TGCGCCAGCAGCCGACTGAAGGGCACTGAAGCTTTCTTT CASSRLKGTEAFF
TRBD2 TRBJ2-5 . TRBV19 TGTGCCAGTAGTATGCCCGGAGCTGGAGCGGGGGGTAACCAAGAGACCCAGTACTTC CASSMPGAGAGGNQETQYF
. TRBJ2-5 . TRBV9 TGTGCCAGCAGCGTTGATTGGCAGGGGAAAGAGACCCAGTACTTC CASSVDWQGKETQYF
TRBD1 TRBJ2-4 . TRBV27 TGTGCATCGGGACAGGGGGAAAACATTCAGTACTTC CASGQGENIQYF
. TRBJ2-1 once TRBV6-5 TGTGCCAGCAGTTACTCGGAGAAAAACAATGAGCAGTTCTTC CASSYSEKNNEQFF
TRBD1 TRBJ1-5 . TRBV6-1 TGTGCCAGCAGTGAAGCCGCAGGGGGGGCGAGCAATCAGCCCCAGCATTTT CASSEAAGGASNQPQHF
TRBD1 TRBJ1-4 once TRBV18 TGTGCCAGCTCCTGGGCAGGGGGTGAAAAACTGTTTTTT CASSWAGGEKLFF
. TRBJ1-5 . TRBV10-3 TGTGCCATCGTAGGGCCCCAAAGCCAGCCCCAGCATTTT CAIVGPQSQPQHF
. TRBJ2-2 . TRBV28 TGTGCCCAAGGGGATAACACCGGGGAGCTGTTTTTT CAQGDNTGELFF
. TRBJ1-3 . TRBV11-2 TGTGCCAGCAGCTCCTCAACCGGGGCTCTTAACACCATATATTTT CASSSSTGALNTIYF